These 26 T cell receptor beta chains share one sample of origin, sequenced in a study of OX40 agonist ivuxolimab in advanced cancers. The library came from the immunoSEQ multiplex PCR assay. Entries here come from immuneACCESS through TCRdb and include only in-frame sequences with V and J called. Some clones fail to appear in such tables; in the studies checked, an unresolved V gene covers under half of the shortfall, and the cause of the remainder is unknown. For this sample the table gives 55,000 to 90,000 clones, of which 70% to 90% were detected only once. The ten largest make up 0.8% to 0.9% of the sample. Specimen: CD4+ or CD8+ T cells sorted from blood, collected in a trial of the OX40 agonist ivuxolimab. Receptors originate from an adult with an advanced solid tumor such as melanoma, head and neck, liver or kidney cancer.

The rearrangement joins TRBV29-1 to TRBJ2-7; unclear D gene. CDR3 length: 13 residues. V was clipped by 4 bases and J by 3 bases, with 13 bases between them. CDR1 is SQVTM, CDR2 ANQGSEA, per germline. CDR3 amino acids: CSVGKAVNYEQYF. Here the CDR3 DNA reads TGCAGCGTTGGAAAAGCCGTAAACTACGAGCAGTACTTC.

A few counts support this clone. The rearrangement joins TRBV18 to TRBJ2-7; TRBD1 matches 9 bases. In germline, CDR1 is KGHSH, CDR2 LQKENI. J was trimmed by 2 bases and V by 3 bases; bases with no gene match: 8. This CDR3 spans 16 amino acids. CDR3 residues: CASSPMGQGKAYEQYF. The CDR3, as DNA: TGTGCCAGCTCACCTATGGGACAGGGAAAGGCCTACGAGCAGTACTTC.

The rearrangement joins TRBV7-9 to TRBJ1-5; maybe TRBD1 (6 bases). CDR3 size: 14 residues. CDR1 and CDR2 (germline): SEHNR, FQNEAQ (reference sequence). V lost 7 bases and J lost 3, with 13 bases in between. The CDR3 region is CASTLQGNNQPQHF. The CDR3 nucleotides are TGTGCCAGCACCCTTCAGGGGAACAATCAGCCCCAGCATTTT.

The chain recombines TRBV7-2 with TRBJ1-1; tentative D call: TRBD1 (6 bases). V gave up 2 bases and J gave up 2 bases, with 15 bases separating them. Germline-derived CDR1 and CDR2 are SGHTA and FQGNSA. CDR3 length: 16 residues. The CDR3 DNA reads TGTGCCAGCAGCTTACAAAATACGGACAGTAACACTGAAGCTTTCTTT. This encodes CASSLQNTDSNTEAFF.

V usage is TRBV5-8 and J usage is TRBJ2-2, with 9 bases that match TRBD2. Germline V gene lookup returns CDR1 SGHTS and CDR2 YDEGEE. Trimming at V came to 4 bases and at J to 1 base, leaving 5 bases not matched to a gene. There are 16 residues in the CDR3. The CDR3 is CASSIYSGRNTGELFF. The CDR3 region has the DNA TGTGCCAGCAGCATCTATAGCGGGAGGAACACCGGGGAGCTGTTTTTT.

V and J are TRBV5-1 and TRBJ1-4; the D is unclear. CDR3 length equals 15 residues. Deletions cut 0 bases from V and 6 bases from J, with 12 bases between. CDR1 and CDR2 from the germline V gene are SGHRS and YFSETQ. CDR3 residues: CASSLVPGRDEKLFF. The CDR3, as DNA: TGCGCCAGCAGCTTGGTCCCGGGGAGGGATGAAAAACTGTTTTTT.

CDR3 sequence reads: CASSLVKGAVSEQYF. The CDR3 bases are TGTGCCAGCAGCTTAGTTAAGGGAGCGGTGAGCGAGCAGTACTTC. The J gene is TRBJ2-7, the V gene TRBV7-2; a possible D gene is TRBD2 (5 bases). CDR1 and CDR2 from the germline V gene are SGHTA and FQGNSA. Trimming removed 1 base from V and 6 bases from J, with 16 bases in between. The CDR3 loop spans 15 amino acids.

The chain is built from TRBV5-1 and TRBJ2-7, with unresolved D. The CDR3 consists of 14 residues. The V gene lost 0 bases and the J gene lost 4 bases, with 11 bases spanning the gap. Germline-derived CDR1 and CDR2 are SGHRS and YFSETQ. The chain's CDR3 is CASSLAIGLYEQYF. Here the CDR3 DNA reads TGCGCCAGCAGCTTGGCAATTGGGCTTTACGAGCAGTACTTC.

This sequence joins TRBV28 and TRBJ2-7, with TRBD2 matching over 7 bases. From germline, CDR1 is MDHEN and CDR2 SYDVKM. The junction had 3 bases not matched to a gene; V was cut back by 5 bases and J by 2 bases. The CDR3 has 13 amino acids. CDR3 sequence: CASSRLATYEQYF. In DNA, the CDR3 is TGTGCCAGCAGTCGACTAGCTACCTACGAGCAGTACTTC.

The V gene is TRBV9, the J gene TRBJ2-3, with TRBD2 identical over 11 bases. Germline V lookup: CDR1 SGDLS, CDR2 YYNGEE. V shed 4 bases and J 1 base; nucleotides not matched to a gene: 5. CDR3 length equals 16 residues. CDR3 coding DNA: TGTGCCAGCAGCCCTCCGGGACTAGCGGGCACAGATACGCAGTATTTT. Translation: CASSPPGLAGTDTQYF.

The chain has TRBV28 and TRBJ1-4; 8 bases are shared with TRBD1. The CDR3 is made up of 18 amino acids. Trimming at V came to 2 bases and at J to 11 bases, leaving 19 bases not matched to a gene. Germline CDR1 MDHEN, CDR2 SYDVKM. The CDR3, as DNA: TGTGCCAGCAGTTTAGGAGGAGGTGCAGGGGGCGAAGTTAAGAAACTGTTTTTT. Protein: CASSLGGGAGGEVKKLFF. The entire variable domain, with the rest obtained from reference TRBV28 and TRBJ1-4, is as follows: DVKVTQSSRYLVKRTGEKVFLECVQDMDHENMFWYRQDPGLGLRLIYFSYDVKMKEKGDIPEGYSVSREKKERFSLILESASTNQTSMYLCASSLGGGAGGEVKKLFFGSGTQLSVL.

This chain connects TRBV5-1 to TRBJ2-3, with TRBD2 as a possible D gene (6 bases). The CDR3 totals 16 residues. V was pared by 0 bases and J by 1 base, with 12 bases between. Germline lookup yields CDR1 SGHRS and CDR2 YFSETQ. This CDR3 is CASSLATSSRTDTQYF. In DNA form, the CDR3 reads TGCGCCAGCAGCTTGGCTACTAGCAGCCGCACAGATACGCAGTATTTT.

The chain recombines TRBV5-5 with TRBJ1-2; maybe TRBD1 (6 bases). The CDR3 is 15 residues long. V was clipped by 2 bases and J by 4 bases, with 15 bases between them. The germline V gene has CDR1 SGHKS and CDR2 YYEKEE (reference sequence). The CDR3 here is CASSLWGQMSYGYTF. The CDR3 DNA follows: TGTGCCAGCAGCTTATGGGGGCAAATGAGCTATGGCTACACCTTC.

The chain is built from TRBV6-5 and TRBJ2-7, with D possibly matching TRBD1 (6 bases). Looked up from germline, CDR1 is MNHEY and CDR2 is SVGAGI. CDR3 size: 15 residues. Trimming shortened V by 2 bases and J by 0 bases, and 11 bases separated the two germline ends. The chain's CDR3 is CASSYAGESSYEQYF. DNA of the CDR3: TGTGCCAGCAGTTACGCAGGGGAGAGCTCCTACGAGCAGTACTTC.

V and J are TRBV14 and TRBJ1-2; possibly TRBD1 for D (5 bases). Trimming took off 0 bases at V and 1 base at J, with 15 bases between the two ends. Germline CDR1 is SGHDN and CDR2 is FVKESK. The CDR3 sequence is 17 residues long. The CDR3 sequence is CASSQDIGTYHNYGYTF. The CDR3, as DNA: TGTGCCAGCAGCCAAGATATCGGGACTTATCATAACTATGGCTACACCTTC.

The chain combines TRBV9 with TRBJ2-5; 12 positions agree with TRBD2. The CDR3 is made up of 15 amino acids. The germline V gene has CDR1 SGDLS and CDR2 YYNGEE. V shed 0 bases and J 5 bases; nucleotides not matched to a gene: 2. CDR3 in DNA: TGTGCCAGCAGCGTAGACGGACTAGCGGGGGAGACCCAGTACTTC. Translated, it gives CASSVDGLAGETQYF.

The chain carries TRBV7-2 and TRBJ2-7, with D maybe TRBD2 (7 bases). Germline V gives CDR1 SGHTA, CDR2 FQGNSA. This CDR3 has 13 amino acids. V lost 5 bases, J lost 6 bases, and 14 bases lay in between. The CDR3 spells CASSRGGGVEQYF. For the CDR3, the DNA is TGTGCCAGCAGCCGAGGAGGGGGGGTCGAGCAGTACTTC. Together with reference TRBV7-2 and TRBJ2-7, the CDR3 gives the full variable domain: GAGVSQSPSNKVTEKGKDVELRCDPISGHTALYWYRQSLGQGLEFLIYFQGNSAPDKSGLPSDRFSAERTGGSVSTLTIQRTQQEDSAVYLCASSRGGGVEQYFGPGTRLTVT.

This clone was picked up one time. The genes are TRBV30 and TRBJ2-7, with D hard to call. There are 14 residues in the CDR3. Germline CDR1 GTSNPN, CDR2 SVGIG (reference sequence). Trimming removed 2 bases at V and 2 bases at J, with 13 bases between. The DNA for the CDR3 is TGTGCCTGGAGTTTCTCCGATGCCACCTACGAGCAGTACTTC. Translated, it gives CAWSFSDATYEQYF.

CDR3 sequence: CASSYGTGNEKLFF. In DNA, the CDR3 is TGTGCCAGCAGTTACGGGACAGGGAATGAAAAACTGTTTTTT. This chain connects TRBV6-5 to TRBJ1-4; 9 nucleotides agree with TRBD1. Germline values: CDR1 MNHEY, CDR2 SVGAGI. With 2 bases clipped from V and 5 bases from J, the junction kept 0 bases outside the gene matches. The CDR3 covers 14 residues.

This sequence joins TRBV7-2 and TRBJ1-5; TRBD1 matches at 7 bases. Germline CDR1 SGHTA, CDR2 FQGNSA. V lost 1 base and J lost 3; bases outside the gene matches: 3. CDR3 length equals 15 residues. CDR3 amino acids: CASSLDTGANQPQHF. The CDR3 nucleotides are TGTGCCAGCAGCTTAGACACAGGGGCCAATCAGCCCCAGCATTTT. The whole variable domain, remainder taken from reference TRBV7-2 and TRBJ1-5, is GAGVSQSPSNKVTEKGKDVELRCDPISGHTALYWYRQSLGQGLEFLIYFQGNSAPDKSGLPSDRFSAERTGGSVSTLTIQRTQQEDSAVYLCASSLDTGANQPQHFGDGTRLSIL.

The chain uses TRBV10-3 and TRBJ2-2; 10 positions agree with TRBD1. Germline CDR1 and CDR2: ENHRY and SYGVKD. V shed 8 bases and J 4 bases; nucleotides not matched to a gene: 31. The CDR3 length is 23 residues. In nucleotides, the CDR3 is TGTGCCATCTCACCATCCACTATCCCCCGGGACAGGGGCGAAGAGAGGCGCACCGGGGAGCTGTTTTTT. It is translated as CAISPSTIPRDRGEERRTGELFF.

The gene calls are TRBV7-2 and TRBJ2-1; no clear D. The CDR3 totals 13 residues. The V gene lost 3 bases and the J gene lost 7 bases, with 10 bases spanning the gap. Looked up from germline, CDR1 is SGHTA and CDR2 is FQGNSA. CDR3: CASSLRQGNEQFF. As DNA, the CDR3 is TGTGCCAGCAGCTTGCGACAAGGTAATGAGCAGTTCTTC.

CDR3 bases: TGTGCCAGCAGCTCCCCGGGACAGGGGAAGGAGACCCAGTACTTC. It translates to CASSSPGQGKETQYF. The gene calls are TRBV5-4 and TRBJ2-5; 10 nucleotides line up with TRBD1. This CDR3 spans 15 amino acids. Trimming removed 3 bases from V and 5 bases from J; junction bases left unmatched: 7. Per germline, CDR1 SGHNT and CDR2 YYREEE (reference sequence).

The chain's CDR3 is CASRLGGRAQHF. The CDR3, as DNA: TGTGCCAGTAGATTGGGGGGCCGGGCCCAGCATTTT. The rearrangement joins TRBV6-1 to TRBJ1-5, with D perhaps TRBD1 (6 bases). The germline gives CDR1 MNHNS, CDR2 SASEGT. Trimming stripped 9 bases from V and 11 bases from J, with 17 bases between. The CDR3 has 12 amino acids.

This chain links TRBV7-2 with TRBJ2-7, with a tentative D call TRBD2 (6 bases). This CDR3 is built from 15 residues. V lost 3 bases to trimming and J lost 4 bases, with 16 bases between them. The V gene's germline CDR1 is SGHTA and CDR2 FQGNSA. CDR3 protein: CASSFDNSGTYEQYF. CDR3 sequence (DNA): TGTGCCAGCAGCTTCGACAATAGCGGTACTTACGAGCAGTACTTC.

A single count supports this clone. The chain has TRBV6-1 and TRBJ2-1; 9 bases fit TRBD1. Looked up from germline, CDR1 is MNHNS and CDR2 is SASEGT. The V segment lost 5 bases and the J segment 12 bases; nucleotides outside the gene matches: 2. This CDR3 has 11 amino acids. The CDR3 nucleotides are TGTGCCAGCAGTCCGGGACAGGGGCAGTTCTTC. Its protein product is CASSPGQGQFF.